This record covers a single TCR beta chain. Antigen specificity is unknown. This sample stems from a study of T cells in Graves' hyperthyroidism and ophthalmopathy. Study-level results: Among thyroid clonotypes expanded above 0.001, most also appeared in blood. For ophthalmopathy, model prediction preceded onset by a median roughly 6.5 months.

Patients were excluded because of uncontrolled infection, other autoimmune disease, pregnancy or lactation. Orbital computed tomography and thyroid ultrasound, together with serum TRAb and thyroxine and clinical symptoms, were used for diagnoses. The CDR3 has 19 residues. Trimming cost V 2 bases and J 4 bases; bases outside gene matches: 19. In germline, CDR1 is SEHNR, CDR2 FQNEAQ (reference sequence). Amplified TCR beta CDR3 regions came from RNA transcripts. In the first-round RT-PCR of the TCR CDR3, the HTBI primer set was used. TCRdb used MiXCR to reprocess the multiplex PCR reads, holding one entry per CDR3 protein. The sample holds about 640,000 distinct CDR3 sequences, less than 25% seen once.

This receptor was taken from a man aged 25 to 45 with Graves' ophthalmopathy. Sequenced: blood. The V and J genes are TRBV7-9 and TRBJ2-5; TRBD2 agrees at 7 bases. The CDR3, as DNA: TGTGCCAGCAGCTTAAGCGGGATGAAGGTCACCCCGAATCGAGAGACCCAGTACTTC. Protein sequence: CASSLSGMKVTPNRETQYF.